This is a list of T cell receptor beta chains from one sample in a study of human T cells and chemical hapten exposure. TCRdb re-derived calls from the RACE reads in MiXCR, one entry per CDR3 protein. The sample lists about 80,000 distinct CDR3 sequences, approximately 15% occurring once. Specimen: whole blood, collected in connection with sensitization to the hapten diphenylcyclopropenone (DPC). Receptors were obtained from a woman aged 45-59 years with alopecia areata. Some clones in this sample may be carry-over from other donors' samples. Each CDR3 is given with its conserved first and last residue. The D gene is left open where the match is weak. Expanded clones get a size class; other rows say once, few or many, or leave the size out.

J: TRBJ2-1
size: -
V: TRBV7-6
D: TRBD2
CDR3: CASSLLLAGGYNEQFF
DNA: TGTGCCAGCAGCTTACTGCTAGCGGGAGGCTACAATGAGCAGTTCTTC

J: TRBJ1-5
size: few
V: TRBV21-1
D: -
CDR3: CASRGPGQGIQPQHF
DNA: TGTGCCAGCAGGGGGCCGGGACAGGGGATTCAGCCCCAGCATTTT

J: TRBJ2-1
size: many
V: TRBV2
D: -
CDR3: CASGWLREQFF
DNA: TGTGCCAGTGGATGGTTACGGGAGCAGTTCTTC

J: TRBJ2-7
size: -
V: TRBV3-1
D: -
CDR3: CASSQEAYEQYF
DNA: TGTGCCAGCAGCCAAGAAGCTTACGAGCAGTACTTC

J: TRBJ1-3
size: few
V: TRBV28
D: -
CDR3: CASSPEGRASRNTIYF
DNA: TGTGCCAGCAGTCCGGAGGGGAGGGCGTCCAGAAACACCATATATTTT

J: TRBJ2-7
size: -
V: TRBV7-6
D: TRBD1
CDR3: CASTAGHRTGEQYF
DNA: TGTGCCAGCACCGCCGGGCACCGGACAGGGGAGCAGTACTTC

J: TRBJ1-1
size: -
V: TRBV28
D: -
CDR3: CASTSNTEAFF
DNA: TGTGCCAGCACCTCGAACACTGAAGCTTTCTTT

J: TRBJ1-6
size: few
V: TRBV29-1
D: -
CDR3: CSVGNSYNSPLHF
DNA: TGCAGCGTTGGCAACTCCTATAATTCACCCCTCCACTTT

J: TRBJ1-5
size: -
V: TRBV27
D: -
CDR3: CASNPTGSNQPQHF
DNA: TGTGCCAGCAATCCGACAGGTAGCAATCAGCCCCAGCATTTT

J: TRBJ2-1
size: -
V: TRBV7-2
D: TRBD2
CDR3: CASSLVGTSGVDEQFF
DNA: TGTGCCAGCAGCTTAGTCGGGACTAGCGGTGTGGATGAGCAGTTCTTC

J: TRBJ2-3
size: -
V: TRBV14
D: TRBD1
CDR3: CASSQEIPGAGTGSADTQYF
DNA: TGTGCCAGCAGCCAAGAGATCCCTGGCGCCGGGACAGGGTCTGCAGATACGCAGTATTTT

J: TRBJ2-3
size: -
V: TRBV19
D: TRBD1
CDR3: CASSSTGVRTDTQYF
DNA: TGTGCCAGTAGTTCTACAGGGGTCCGCACAGATACGCAGTATTTT

J: TRBJ2-7
size: few
V: TRBV11-3
D: -
CDR3: CASSLLGRGEQYF
DNA: TGTGCCAGCAGCCTACTCGGACGGGGCGAGCAGTACTTC

J: TRBJ1-6
size: -
V: TRBV28
D: -
CDR3: CASSPGGPPNSPLHF
DNA: TGTGCCAGCAGTCCCGGCGGCCCACCTAATTCACCCCTCCACTTT

J: TRBJ2-3
size: once
V: TRBV9
D: -
CDR3: CASSTPTDTQYF
DNA: TGTGCCAGCAGCACTCCCACAGATACGCAGTATTTT

J: TRBJ2-1
size: few
V: TRBV7-9
D: -
CDR3: CASSLGGASQRYEQFF
DNA: TGTGCCAGCAGCTTAGGCGGGGCAAGCCAGAGGTATGAGCAGTTCTTC

J: TRBJ2-1
size: few
V: TRBV7-9
D: -
CDR3: CASSLSGGPLNEQFF
DNA: TGTGCCAGCAGCTTATCTGGCGGGCCCCTCAATGAGCAGTTCTTC

J: TRBJ1-6
size: -
V: TRBV11-2
D: -
CDR3: CASSRNRAPGGNSPLHF
DNA: TGTGCCAGCAGTCGAAACCGGGCCCCCGGTGGAAATTCACCCCTCCACTTT

J: TRBJ1-2
size: few
V: TRBV2
D: TRBD1
CDR3: CASSLRTGLYGYTF
DNA: TGTGCCAGCAGTCTGAGGACAGGTCTCTATGGCTACACCTTC

J: TRBJ2-1
size: many
V: TRBV12-3/TRBV12-4
D: TRBD2
CDR3: CASRGGSSYNEQFF
DNA: TGTGCCAGCAGAGGCGGGAGCTCCTACAATGAGCAGTTCTTC

J: TRBJ2-1
size: -
V: TRBV7-9
D: TRBD1
CDR3: CASSPMGQGRVSEQFF
DNA: TGTGCCAGCAGCCCGATGGGACAGGGTCGAGTCAGTGAGCAGTTCTTC

J: TRBJ2-3
size: few
V: TRBV6-4
D: -
CDR3: CASSDSLAADTQYF
DNA: TGTGCCAGCAGTGACTCACTAGCCGCAGATACGCAGTATTTT

J: TRBJ2-1
size: -
V: TRBV30
D: -
CDR3: CAWRQDYNEQFF
DNA: TGTGCCTGGAGACAAGACTACAATGAGCAGTTCTTC

J: TRBJ2-3
size: -
V: TRBV5-1
D: TRBD2
CDR3: CASILSAGLGDTQYF
DNA: TGCGCCAGCATCCTTTCAGCGGGATTGGGAGATACGCAGTATTTT

J: TRBJ2-6
size: -
V: TRBV7-2
D: -
CDR3: CASSLIFGANVLTF
DNA: TGTGCCAGCAGCTTAATCTTTGGGGCCAACGTCCTGACTTTC

J: TRBJ2-5
size: -
V: TRBV28
D: TRBD2
CDR3: CASSFRTSGKETQYF
DNA: TGTGCCAGCAGTTTCCGGACTAGCGGTAAAGAGACCCAGTACTTC

J: TRBJ2-7
size: -
V: TRBV5-1
D: -
CDR3: CASSLPTGSYEQYF
DNA: TGCGCCAGCAGCTTACCGACAGGCTCCTACGAGCAGTACTTC

J: TRBJ1-6
size: few
V: TRBV3-1
D: -
CDR3: CASSQNRDSPLHF
DNA: TGTGCCAGCAGCCAGAACAGGGATTCACCCCTCCACTTT

J: TRBJ2-7
size: -
V: TRBV12-3/TRBV12-4
D: TRBD2
CDR3: CASSTSGRDYEQYF
DNA: TGTGCCAGCAGTACTAGCGGGAGAGACTACGAGCAGTACTTC

J: TRBJ1-4
size: few
V: TRBV20-1
D: TRBD1
CDR3: CSARGQDNEKLFF
DNA: TGCAGTGCTAGGGGACAGGATAATGAAAAACTGTTTTTT

J: TRBJ2-7
size: -
V: TRBV15
D: -
CDR3: CATSRDTGDEQYF
DNA: TGTGCCACCAGCAGAGATACGGGGGACGAGCAGTACTTC

J: TRBJ1-1
size: -
V: TRBV7-9
D: -
CDR3: CASSLPQGRTGAFF
DNA: TGTGCCAGCAGCTTACCACAGGGAAGAACTGGAGCTTTCTTT

J: TRBJ2-3
size: -
V: TRBV5-1
D: TRBD1
CDR3: CASSPGQGATDTQYF
DNA: TGCGCCAGCAGCCCCGGACAGGGGGCAACAGATACGCAGTATTTT

J: TRBJ2-7
size: many
V: TRBV20-1
D: -
CDR3: CSATGAGATYEQYF
DNA: TGCAGTGCCACCGGCGCAGGGGCTACATACGAGCAGTACTTC

J: TRBJ2-1
size: many
V: TRBV4-2
D: -
CDR3: CASNPGRGRGYEQFF
DNA: TGTGCCAGCAACCCGGGTCGCGGAAGAGGATATGAGCAGTTCTTC

J: TRBJ2-7
size: few
V: TRBV7-9
D: TRBD2
CDR3: CASSLSGTTLGEQYF
DNA: TGTGCCAGCAGCTTAAGCGGGACCACCCTGGGCGAGCAGTACTTC

J: TRBJ1-2
size: many
V: TRBV5-6
D: -
CDR3: CASSFTRNYGYTF
DNA: TGTGCCAGCAGCTTCACTCGAAACTATGGCTACACCTTC

J: TRBJ2-2
size: few
V: TRBV30
D: -
CDR3: CARRGPSNTGELFF
DNA: TGTGCCCGGAGGGGACCATCGAACACCGGGGAGCTGTTTTTT

J: TRBJ2-3
size: many
V: TRBV4-1
D: -
CDR3: CASSQDTRSTDTQYF
DNA: TGCGCCAGCAGCCAAGATACCAGGAGCACAGATACGCAGTATTTT

J: TRBJ1-5
size: many
V: TRBV12-3/TRBV12-4
D: TRBD1
CDR3: CASRADRGERSNQPQHF
DNA: TGTGCCAGCAGGGCCGACAGGGGGGAAAGGAGCAATCAGCCCCAGCATTTT

J: TRBJ2-1
size: many
V: TRBV14
D: -
CDR3: CASSQGAMATGGEQFF
DNA: TGTGCCAGCAGCCAAGGTGCTATGGCTACGGGTGGTGAGCAGTTCTTC

J: TRBJ2-5
size: -
V: TRBV7-8
D: -
CDR3: CASSVRGRAVETQYF
DNA: TGTGCCAGCAGCGTCCGAGGACGAGCGGTTGAGACCCAGTACTTC

J: TRBJ1-5
size: few
V: TRBV2
D: -
CDR3: CASSEVGGFQPQHF
DNA: TGTGCCAGCAGTGAAGTGGGGGGCTTTCAGCCCCAGCATTTT

J: TRBJ1-6
size: few
V: TRBV20-1
D: TRBD1
CDR3: CSARLEQGSNSPLHF
DNA: TGCAGTGCTAGATTAGAACAGGGGAGTAATTCACCCCTCCACTTT

J: TRBJ2-1
size: -
V: TRBV13
D: -
CDR3: CASSLDEVGYNEQFF
DNA: TGTGCCAGCAGCTTAGATGAGGTGGGGTACAATGAGCAGTTCTTC

J: TRBJ2-1
size: few
V: TRBV2
D: TRBD2
CDR3: CASGAGAYNEQFF
DNA: TGTGCCAGCGGCGCGGGAGCGTACAATGAGCAGTTCTTC

J: TRBJ1-1
size: -
V: TRBV20-1
D: -
CDR3: CSVSDFSDTEAFF
DNA: TGCAGTGTCTCAGATTTTAGCGACACTGAAGCTTTCTTT

J: TRBJ1-2
size: few
V: TRBV28
D: TRBD1
CDR3: CASRKTGGFYGYTF
DNA: TGTGCCAGCAGGAAAACAGGGGGCTTTTACGGCTACACCTTC

J: TRBJ2-3
size: few
V: TRBV28
D: -
CDR3: CASRTAGTSTDTQYF
DNA: TGTGCCAGCAGAACGGCCGGGACTAGCACAGATACGCAGTATTTT

J: TRBJ1-6
size: many
V: TRBV11-2
D: -
CDR3: CASSLLTPVGHGSSPLHF
DNA: TGTGCCAGCAGCTTACTTACCCCGGTTGGACATGGGAGTTCACCCCTCCACTTT

J: TRBJ2-1
size: -
V: TRBV5-1
D: TRBD2
CDR3: CASSLDGTTRSEQFF
DNA: TGCGCCAGCAGCTTGGATGGGACTACCAGAAGTGAGCAGTTCTTC

J: TRBJ2-1
size: -
V: TRBV4-3
D: -
CDR3: CASSPSEQFF
DNA: TGCGCCAGCAGCCCATCTGAGCAGTTCTTC

J: TRBJ2-6
size: many
V: TRBV21-1
D: -
CDR3: CASSTEPFITGANVLTF
DNA: TGTGCCAGCAGCACTGAGCCATTCATCACTGGGGCCAACGTCCTGACTTTC

J: TRBJ1-5
size: -
V: TRBV7-2
D: -
CDR3: CASSPRVLEPQHF
DNA: TGTGCCAGCAGCCCACGGGTACTCGAGCCCCAGCATTTT

J: TRBJ1-2
size: -
V: TRBV11-2
D: -
CDR3: CASSPSSNYGYTF
DNA: TGTGCCAGCAGCCCCTCGAGCAACTATGGCTACACCTTC